This paragraph reports one T cell receptor beta chain. J lost 5 bases, V lost 7 bases, and 14 bases had no gene match. CDR1 is LNHDA and CDR2 is SQIVND in the germline V gene (reference sequence). The CDR3 sequence is 16 residues long. MiXCR, run by TCRdb on the 5' RACE reads, gives a single entry per CDR3 protein. The table includes approximately 290,000 distinct CDR3 sequences, under 8.5% detected once. The entry originates in a study of T-cell memory formation after mild COVID-19. The TCR was taken from a man younger than 35 who had mild COVID-19 (a few samples of this study predate the infection). Cell type and time point are not known. The sequenced sample was PBMCs or a T cell subset sorted from them (not recorded which). This sequence joins TRBV19 and TRBJ2-1; 7 nucleotides align to TRBD2. CDR3 sequence reads: CASTPGWGGSDNEQFF. DNA for the CDR3: TGTGCCAGTACCCCCGGGTGGGGGGGGTCCGACAATGAGCAGTTCTTC.